This TCR beta chain was captured by sequencing in a study of tumor and adjacent non-tumor tissue in lung cancer. The template was RNA from unsorted bulk tissue. More than 3 cm separated this lung sample from the edge of the tumor. As to this clonotype: The junction and the germline gene differ at one end; a read error may be behind it.

TCRbeta libraries were built with three rounds of nested PCR, modified from ARM-PCR. TCRdb reprocessed the multiplex PCR reads via MiXCR and lists one record per CDR3 protein. In the table there are roughly 74,000 distinct CDR3 sequences, over 65% of which are singletons. This TCR came from a man aged 65 to 85 with non-small cell lung cancer. Sequencing was carried out using distant non-tumor lung tissue.

CDR3 DNA: TGTGCCAGCCGCCCCCTCAACGTTGGGGGCACTGAAGCTCTCTTT. Its protein product is CASRPLNVGGTEALF. The chain employs TRBV11-2 and TRBJ1-1; possible D gene TRBD1, 6 bases. This CDR3 region has 15 residues. The V gene's germline CDR1 is SGHAT and CDR2 FQNNGV.